This TCR beta chain was sequenced in a study of T-cell reconstitution after alpha-beta-depleted transplantation in children. There are many counts of this clonotype. Preparation of the TCRbeta library was carried out with unique molecular identifiers. TCRdb passed the PCR reads through MiXCR, listing each CDR3 protein once. The repertoire holds about 980,000 distinct CDR3 sequences, with about 31% as singletons. The junction had 3 bases not matched to a gene; V was cut back by 2 bases and J by 4 bases. This CDR3 has 14 amino acids. Germline lookup yields CDR1 SQVTM and CDR2 ANQGSEA. This receptor was identified in a boy in the first two years of life who had a stem cell transplant for SCID, so the T cells may come from the graft donor. V is TRBV29-1 and J is TRBJ2-1, with 9 bases matching TRBD2. The sample was PBMCs, mostly from graft donor cells, taken 360 days after TCRalphabeta/CD19-depleted stem cell transplant. DNA for the CDR3: TGCAGCGTTGAACGGCGGGGGGGGTACAATGAGCAGTTCTTC. It codes for CSVERRGGYNEQFF.